This T cell receptor (beta chain) was recovered during a study of graft-versus-host responses after intestinal transplantation. Study-wide context: All of the recipients had induction that used anti-thymocyte globulin, then tacrolimus and steroids for approximately 3 years. Study-wide findings and caveats: The study associated peak circulating GvH clone levels with early post-transplant HvG declines.

Germline-derived CDR1 and CDR2 are SGDLS and YYNGEE. The CDR3 extends over 12 amino acids. The ends were cut back, 1 base at V and 7 bases at J, with 8 bases in the middle. Assay used: immunoSEQ multiplex PCR; TCRdb lists only in-frame clones, some missing. This table has roughly 13,000 clones, 35% to 40% appearing once. Co-plating was performed using approximately 200,000 CFSE-labeled responder cells and approximately 200,000 irradiated, violet-dye-labeled stimulator cells. Sorting of proliferating CFSE-low CD3+CD4+ and CD3+CD8+ responders took place after the reaction. In this sample, this clone turned up a few times.

The material sequenced was alloreactive CD8+ T cells from a mixed lymphocyte reaction culture, taken before intestinal transplant. The subset is: CFSE-low proliferating T cells sorted from approximately 6-day pre-transplant mixed lymphocyte reaction (GvH or HvG direction). The chain has TRBV9 and TRBJ1-1, with a possible D match to TRBD1 (5 bases). This TCR derives from a human patient who received an intestinal transplant. CDR3 DNA: TGTGCCAGCAGCGTAAATCAGGGTGAAGCTTTCTTT. Protein sequence: CASSVNQGEAFF.